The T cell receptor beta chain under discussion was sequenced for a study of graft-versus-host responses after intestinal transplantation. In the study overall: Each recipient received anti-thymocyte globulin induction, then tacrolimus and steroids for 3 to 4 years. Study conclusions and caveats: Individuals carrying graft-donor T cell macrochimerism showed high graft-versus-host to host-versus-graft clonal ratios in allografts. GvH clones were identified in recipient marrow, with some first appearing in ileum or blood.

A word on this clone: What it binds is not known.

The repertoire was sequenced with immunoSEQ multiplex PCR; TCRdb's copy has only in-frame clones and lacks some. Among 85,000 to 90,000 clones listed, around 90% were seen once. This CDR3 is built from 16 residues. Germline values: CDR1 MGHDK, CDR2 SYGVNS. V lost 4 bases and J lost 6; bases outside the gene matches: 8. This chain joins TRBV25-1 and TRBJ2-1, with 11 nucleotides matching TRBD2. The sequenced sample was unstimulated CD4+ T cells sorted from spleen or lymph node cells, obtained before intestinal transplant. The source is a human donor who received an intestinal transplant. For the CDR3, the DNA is TGTGCCAGCAGTGTTACTAGCGGGAGCTTAGGCAATGAGCAGTTCTTC. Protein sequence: CASSVTSGSLGNEQFF.